The rows below give T cell receptor beta chains drawn from one sample of a study of PD-1 blockade in classical Hodgkin lymphoma. Data came from immunoSEQ multiplex PCR; TCRdb stores just in-frame clones and leaves some out. Found here are 100,000 or so clones, around 89% of them singletons; the top ten hold around 7%. Here the sequenced sample was peripheral blood mononuclear cells (PBMCs), taken before the second cycle of nivolumab. The source is a human donor with classical Hodgkin lymphoma. Each CDR3 is given with its conserved first and last residue. D genes are given only for firm matches. Part of the rows lack a size; the others show once, few, many or a class for expanded clones.

d_gene | j_gene | v_gene | abundance | CDR3aa | CDR3nt
. | TRBJ2-2 | TRBV21-1 | . | CASSSGEVCGLAGITNTGELFF | TGTGCCAGCAGCTCCGGAGAGGTGTGCGGACTAGCCGGGATAACGAACACCGGGGAGCTGTTTTTT
. | TRBJ2-3 | TRBV2 | . | CAITKDSLFADTQYF | TGTGCCATTACTAAGGACAGTCTGTTCGCAGATACGCAGTATTTT
. | TRBJ2-7 | TRBV6-5 | . | CASSTSGGSSYEQYF | TGTGCCAGCAGTACATCCGGGGGTAGCTCCTACGAGCAGTACTTC
TRBD2 | TRBJ2-2 | TRBV7-2 | . | CASSLRSGGSTGELFF | TGTGCCAGCAGCCTAAGGAGCGGGGGAAGCACCGGGGAGCTGTTTTTT
TRBD1 | TRBJ2-3 | TRBV9 | . | CASSTPGQGALPQDTQYF | TGTGCCAGCAGCACACCGGGACAGGGTGCCCTTCCACAAGATACGCAGTATTTT
TRBD1 | TRBJ1-5 | TRBV19 | . | CASGGQGINQPQHF | TGTGCCAGTGGGGGACAGGGCATTAATCAGCCCCAGCATTTT
TRBD1 | TRBJ1-6 | TRBV23-1 | . | CASRLTPGQGPYNSPLHF | TGCGCCAGCAGGCTGACCCCGGGACAGGGCCCGTATAATTCACCCCTCCACTTT
. | TRBJ2-1 | TRBV6-4 | few | CASSLTAVAAANEQFF | TGTGCCAGCTCCTTGACGGCGGTAGCGGCCGCCAATGAGCAGTTCTTC
. | TRBJ2-3 | TRBV11-3 | . | CASSLGNRATDTQYF | TGTGCCAGCAGCTTAGGGAACAGGGCTACAGATACGCAGTATTTT
TRBD1 | TRBJ2-7 | TRBV5-1 | . | CASSLGQGAVLQYF | TGCGCCAGCAGCTTAGGACAGGGGGCGGTTCTGCAGTACTTC
. | TRBJ1-1 | TRBV27 | . | CASSSYAPTGGAFF | TGTGCCAGCAGTTCCTACGCCCCGACAGGTGGAGCTTTCTTT
. | TRBJ2-7 | TRBV11-2 | once | CASSPVSYEQYF | TGTGCCAGCAGCCCGGTAAGCTACGAGCAGTACTTC
. | TRBJ1-2 | TRBV6-1 | . | CASSESGFYGYTF | TGTGCCAGCAGTGAATCTGGATTCTATGGCTACACCTTC
. | TRBJ2-3 | TRBV7-2 | . | CASSLTSPRSTDTQYF | TGTGCCAGCAGCCTTACTTCACCACGCAGCACAGATACGCAGTATTTT
. | TRBJ1-4 | TRBV9 | . | CASSPTNRHGAGEKLFF | TGTGCCAGCAGCCCCACGAACCGACACGGGGCAGGGGAAAAACTGTTTTTT
. | TRBJ2-7 | TRBV30 | . | CAWNPTLRDTYF | TGTGCCTGGAACCCCACCCTCCGGGACACGTACTTC
. | TRBJ2-7 | TRBV27 | . | CASSLGYSYEQYF | TGTGCCAGCAGTTTGGGATACTCCTACGAGCAGTACTTC
TRBD1 | TRBJ1-2 | TRBV30 | . | CASPRGDRGDYGYTF | TGTGCCTCCCCGCGTGGCGACAGGGGCGACTATGGCTACACCTTC
. | TRBJ1-1 | TRBV11-2 | . | CASSARVATITEAFF | TGTGCCAGCAGCGCCCGGGTCGCCACGATCACTGAAGCTTTCTTT
TRBD2 | TRBJ2-1 | TRBV18 | . | CASSPWTSGGIANEQFF | TGTGCCAGCTCACCCTGGACTAGCGGGGGGATTGCCAATGAGCAGTTCTTC
. | TRBJ1-5 | TRBV29-1 | . | CSVRGLGQPQHF | TGCAGCGTACGGGGCTTGGGTCAGCCCCAGCATTTT
. | TRBJ1-5 | TRBV28 | . | CASSLRRDQPQHF | TGTGCCAGCAGTTTAAGACGGGATCAGCCCCAGCATTTT
. | TRBJ2-7 | TRBV30 | once | CAWSPLLGGPSYEQYF | TGTGCCTGGAGTCCCCTTTTGGGAGGTCCATCCTACGAGCAGTACTTC
TRBD1 | TRBJ2-7 | TRBV2 | once | CASSGTGTQYEQYF | TGTGCCAGCAGTGGGACAGGGACTCAGTACGAGCAGTACTTC
. | TRBJ1-2 | TRBV5-1 | . | CASSFVGGASKDGYTF | TGCGCCAGCAGCTTCGTCGGCGGGGCTAGTAAGGATGGCTACACCTTC
TRBD2 | TRBJ2-7 | TRBV2 | . | CASGAGTPYEQYF | TGTGCCAGCGGAGCGGGGACCCCCTACGAGCAGTACTTC
. | TRBJ1-5 | TRBV6-5 | . | CASSSTYQPQHF | TGTGCCAGCAGTTCCACTTATCAGCCCCAGCATTTT
. | TRBJ2-3 | TRBV10-1 | . | CASSRSSGTDTQYF | TGCGCCAGCAGTAGGTCTAGCGGCACAGATACGCAGTATTTT
. | TRBJ1-1 | TRBV6-5 | . | CAISESRRAEAFF | TGTGCCATTTCAGAATCCCGGAGAGCTGAAGCTTTCTTT
. | TRBJ1-2 | TRBV10-3 | . | CAISGQKGRGSDYGYTF | TGTGCCATCAGCGGACAGAAGGGCAGGGGCTCCGATTATGGCTACACCTTC
. | TRBJ2-7 | TRBV11-2 | . | CASSFQRGGQERSYEQYF | TGTGCCAGCAGCTTCCAACGGGGGGGACAGGAGAGATCCTACGAGCAGTACTTC
TRBD1 | TRBJ2-5 | TRBV6-6 | . | CASSRDSQETQYF | TGTGCCAGCAGTCGGGACAGCCAAGAGACCCAGTACTTC
. | TRBJ2-1 | TRBV6-4 | . | CASSDGFGLNNEQFF | TGTGCCAGCAGTGATGGCTTCGGTCTTAACAATGAGCAGTTCTTC
TRBD1 | TRBJ1-5 | TRBV6-5 | . | CASSPDRDYQPQHF | TGTGCCAGCAGTCCCGACAGGGATTACCAGCCCCAGCATTTT
. | TRBJ1-5 | TRBV30 | . | CAWSPDRNQPQHF | TGTGCCTGGAGTCCCGACAGGAATCAGCCCCAGCATTTT
. | TRBJ1-1 | TRBV5-1 | . | CASSLEASEIFTEAFF | TGCGCCAGCAGCTTGGAGGCATCGGAGATTTTCACTGAAGCTTTCTTT
TRBD2 | TRBJ2-3 | TRBV10-3 | . | CAISVERGAVDTQYF | TGTGCCATCAGTGTTGAGCGGGGGGCCGTAGATACGCAGTATTTT
TRBD1 | TRBJ2-7 | TRBV9 | . | CASSGTGGNEQYF | TGTGCCAGCAGCGGGACAGGAGGAAACGAGCAGTACTTC
. | TRBJ1-2 | TRBV7-9 | . | CASSFNAGVHYGYTF | TGTGCCAGCAGCTTTAATGCAGGGGTACACTATGGCTACACCTTC
. | TRBJ1-2 | TRBV6-5 | . | CASSYLGGGYGYTF | TGTGCCAGCAGTTACCTGGGAGGCGGCTATGGCTACACCTTC
. | TRBJ1-3 | TRBV5-6 | . | CASSLTGLSGNTIYF | TGTGCCAGCAGCTTGACAGGGTTGTCTGGAAACACCATATATTTT
TRBD1 | TRBJ2-5 | TRBV9 | . | CASSVTGGNQETQYF | TGTGCCAGCAGCGTTACAGGGGGCAACCAAGAGACCCAGTACTTC